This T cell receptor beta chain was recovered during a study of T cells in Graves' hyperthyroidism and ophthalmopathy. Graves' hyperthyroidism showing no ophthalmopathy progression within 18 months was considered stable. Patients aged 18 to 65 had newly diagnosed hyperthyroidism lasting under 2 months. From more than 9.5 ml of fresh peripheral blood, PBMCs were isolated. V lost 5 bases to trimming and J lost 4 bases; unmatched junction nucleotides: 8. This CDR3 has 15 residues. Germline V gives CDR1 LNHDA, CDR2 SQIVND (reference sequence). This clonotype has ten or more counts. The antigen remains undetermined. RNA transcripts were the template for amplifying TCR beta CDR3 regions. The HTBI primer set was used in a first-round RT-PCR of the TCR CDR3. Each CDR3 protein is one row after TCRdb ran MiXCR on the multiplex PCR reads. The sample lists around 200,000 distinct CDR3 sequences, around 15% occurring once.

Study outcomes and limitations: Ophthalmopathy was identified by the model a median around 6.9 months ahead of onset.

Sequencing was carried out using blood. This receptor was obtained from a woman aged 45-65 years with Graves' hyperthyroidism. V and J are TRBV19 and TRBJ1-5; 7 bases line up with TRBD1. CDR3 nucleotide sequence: TGTGCCAGTAGTCAAGACAGGGAGGGGAATCAGCCCCAGCATTTT. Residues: CASSQDREGNQPQHF.